The 11 T cell receptor beta chains presented below share a single source sample, sequenced in a study of blood T cell repertoires in COVID-19. The assay was immunoSEQ multiplex PCR, and TCRdb's table has in-frame clones only and misses some. The table lists under 300,000 clones, 85% to 90% of them singletons, with approximately 2.1% in the top ten. The sample consisted of peripheral blood. All receptors derive from a woman aged 60-70 years with COVID-19, enrolled during active disease.

This rearrangement joins TRBV11-2 to TRBJ1-2; D remains ambiguous. Germline V lookup: CDR1 SGHAT, CDR2 FQNNGV. The V gene lost 3 bases and the J gene lost 2 bases, with 4 bases spanning the gap. CDR3 length: 12 residues. In DNA, the CDR3 is TGTGCCAGCAGCTTTCAGAACTATGGCTACACCTTC. Translated: CASSFQNYGYTF.

The chain carries TRBV5-1 and TRBJ1-4; D perhaps matches TRBD1 (5 bases). The germline V gene has CDR1 SGHRS and CDR2 YFSETQ. V lost 5 bases and J lost 2, with 10 bases in between. The CDR3 sequence is 14 residues long. CDR3 sequence: CASRPQGTNEKLFF. In DNA, the CDR3 is TGCGCCAGCAGACCCCAGGGCACTAATGAAAAACTGTTTTTT.

This clone was seen once. The rearrangement links TRBV7-2 to TRBJ2-3, with TRBD2 matching 15 bases. V gave up 0 bases and J gave up 4 bases; unmatched junction bases: 5. This CDR3 has 18 residues. The V gene's germline CDR1 is SGHTA and CDR2 FQGNSA. CDR3 loop: CASSLAARTSGGADTQYF. The DNA of the CDR3 is TGTGCCAGCAGCTTAGCGGCGCGGACTAGCGGGGGGGCAGATACGCAGTATTTT.

As concerns this clone: One junction end disagrees with the germline gene, perhaps due to a read error. The chain carries TRBV5-1 and TRBJ2-2, with D unresolved. This CDR3 is built from 12 residues. Germline V gives CDR1 SGHRS, CDR2 YFSETQ. The CDR3 region has the DNA TGCGCCAACAGCGACTTGACCGGGGAGCTGTTTTTT. The encoded protein is CANSDLTGELFF.

The chain employs TRBV19 and TRBJ1-2, with 8 positions matching TRBD1. V lost 4 bases and J lost 8; bases outside the gene matches: 15. This CDR3 contains 16 residues. In germline, CDR1 is LNHDA, CDR2 SQIVND (reference sequence). CDR3 in amino acids: CASSTRTGSIDNGYTF. The CDR3, as DNA: TGTGCCAGTAGTACGAGGACAGGGTCAATAGATAACGGCTACACCTTC.

This sequence joins TRBV10-3 and TRBJ2-3; 15 bases align to TRBD2. There are 16 residues in the CDR3. Germline V gene lookup returns CDR1 ENHRY and CDR2 SYGVKD. V trimming: 9 bases; J trimming: 3 bases; junction bases outside the gene matches: 7. CDR3 coding DNA: TGTGCCATTGGGACTAGCGGGGGGATTAGAACAGATACGCAGTATTTT. It encodes CAIGTSGGIRTDTQYF.

Comments on this clone: The identical CDR3 is also encoded by other nucleotide sequences in the sample. The rearrangement joins TRBV5-1 to TRBJ2-7, with 7 positions matching TRBD1. V dropped 0 bases and J dropped 2; count of bases not matched to a gene: 8. This CDR3 region has 16 residues. CDR1 is SGHRS, CDR2 YFSETQ, per germline. CDR3 sequence (DNA): TGCGCCAGCAGCTTGGGTGATTCCGGGACAGCCTACGAGCAGTACTTC. Translated: CASSLGDSGTAYEQYF.

This sequence joins TRBV11-2 and TRBJ2-2, with TRBD2 matching 12 bases. The CDR3 extends over 18 amino acids. With 3 bases clipped from V and 5 bases from J, the junction kept 10 bases outside the gene matches. Germline V gene lookup returns CDR1 SGHAT and CDR2 FQNNGV. CDR3 sequence: CASSFRGLAGLRTGELFF. DNA of the CDR3: TGTGCCAGCAGCTTTCGAGGACTAGCGGGGTTGCGGACCGGGGAGCTGTTTTTT.

The V call is TRBV5-4, the J call TRBJ2-7, with D uncertain. Per germline, CDR1 SGHNT and CDR2 YYREEE (reference sequence). There are 13 residues in the CDR3. Trimming left V 0 bases short and J 2 bases short, with 6 bases between. CDR3 protein: CASSLVSTYEQYF. DNA of the CDR3: TGTGCCAGCAGCTTGGTGTCAACCTACGAGCAGTACTTC. The full variable domain, rest sourced from reference TRBV5-4 and TRBJ2-7, is ETGVTQSPTHLIKTRGQQVTLRCSSQSGHNTVSWYQQALGQGPQFIFQYYREEENGRGNFPPRFSGLQFPNYSSELNVNALELDDSALYLCASSLVSTYEQYFGPGTRLTVT.

The genes are TRBV3-1 (or the pseudogene TRBV3-2) and TRBJ1-6, with TRBD1 matching 9 bases. The CDR3 is made up of 14 amino acids. The junction had 6 bases not matched to a gene; V was cut back by 5 bases and J by 10 bases. The germline V gene encodes CDR1 LGHDT and CDR2 YNNKEL (reference sequence). CDR3 DNA sequence: TGTGCCAGCAGCTTGGGACAGGGCAGATCACCCCTCCACTTT. It encodes CASSLGQGRSPLHF.

This sequence joins TRBV25-1 and TRBJ2-7; TRBD1 aligns across 9 bases. Germline CDR1 reads MGHDK; CDR2 reads SYGVNS. With 1 base clipped from V and 2 bases from J, the junction kept 6 bases outside the gene matches. The CDR3 loop spans 16 amino acids. The CDR3 loop reads CASSELGDRVTYEQYF. CDR3 nucleotides: TGTGCCAGCAGTGAATTAGGGGACAGGGTAACCTACGAGCAGTACTTC.